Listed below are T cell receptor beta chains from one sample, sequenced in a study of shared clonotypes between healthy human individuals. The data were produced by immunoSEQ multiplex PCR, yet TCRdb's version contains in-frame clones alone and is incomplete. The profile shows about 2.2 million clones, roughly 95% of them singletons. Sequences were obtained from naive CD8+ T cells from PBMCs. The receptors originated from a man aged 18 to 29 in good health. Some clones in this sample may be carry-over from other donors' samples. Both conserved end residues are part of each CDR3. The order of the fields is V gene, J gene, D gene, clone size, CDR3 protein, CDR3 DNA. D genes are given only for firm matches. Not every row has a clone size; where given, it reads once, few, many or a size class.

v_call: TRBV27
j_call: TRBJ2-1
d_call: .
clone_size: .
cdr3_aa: CATRSRNSYNEQFF
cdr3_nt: TGTGCCACTAGGTCGCGGAACTCCTACAATGAGCAGTTCTTC

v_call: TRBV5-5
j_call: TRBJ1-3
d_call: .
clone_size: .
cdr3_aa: CASSLDSPWTSGNTIYF
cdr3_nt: TGTGCCAGCAGCTTGGATTCTCCGTGGACCTCTGGAAACACCATATATTTT

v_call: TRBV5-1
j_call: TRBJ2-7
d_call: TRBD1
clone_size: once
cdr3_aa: CASSLQGAPWEQYF
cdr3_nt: TGCGCCAGCAGCCTACAGGGGGCCCCATGGGAGCAGTACTTC

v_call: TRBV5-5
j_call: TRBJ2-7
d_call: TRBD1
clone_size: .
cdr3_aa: CASSFRTGGPYEQYF
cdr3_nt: TGTGCCAGCAGCTTTCGGACAGGGGGCCCCTACGAGCAGTACTTC

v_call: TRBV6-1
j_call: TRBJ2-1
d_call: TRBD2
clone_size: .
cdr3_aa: CASIGLAPNEQFF
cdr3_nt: TGTGCCAGCATTGGACTAGCCCCAAATGAGCAGTTCTTC

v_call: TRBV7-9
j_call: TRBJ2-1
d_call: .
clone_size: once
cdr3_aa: CASSQVLTSYNEQFF
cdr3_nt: TGTGCCAGCAGTCAAGTCCTGACCTCCTACAATGAGCAGTTCTTC

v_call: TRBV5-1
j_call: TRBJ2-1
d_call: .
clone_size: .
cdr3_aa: CASRYASNSGNEQFF
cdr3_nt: TGCGCCAGCAGATATGCCAGCAACTCTGGCAATGAGCAGTTCTTC

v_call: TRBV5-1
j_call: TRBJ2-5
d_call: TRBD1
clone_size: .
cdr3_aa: CASSRTGGFVQETQYF
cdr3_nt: TGCGCCAGCAGCCGGACAGGGGGCTTCGTACAAGAGACCCAGTACTTC

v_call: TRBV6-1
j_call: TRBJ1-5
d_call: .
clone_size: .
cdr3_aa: CASREPTGGNQPQHF
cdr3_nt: TGTGCCAGCAGAGAGCCAACCGGAGGCAATCAGCCCCAGCATTTT

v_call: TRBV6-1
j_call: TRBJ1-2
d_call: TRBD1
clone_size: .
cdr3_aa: CASSEGQGRGYTF
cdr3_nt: TGTGCCAGCAGTGAGGGACAGGGGCGCGGCTACACCTTC

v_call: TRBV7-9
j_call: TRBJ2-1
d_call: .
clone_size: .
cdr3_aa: CASSLSDSSLNEQFF
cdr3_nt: TGTGCCAGCAGCTTATCGGACAGCTCCCTCAATGAGCAGTTCTTC

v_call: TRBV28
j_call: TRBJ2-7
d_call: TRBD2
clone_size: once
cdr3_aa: CASSVGLDKYEQYF
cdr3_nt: TGTGCCAGCAGTGTGGGACTAGACAAATACGAGCAGTACTTC

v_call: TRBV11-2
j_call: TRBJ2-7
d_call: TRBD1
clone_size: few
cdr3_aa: CASSLAPGQRRGQYF
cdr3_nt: TGTGCCAGCAGCTTAGCTCCGGGACAGCGTCGGGGGCAGTACTTC

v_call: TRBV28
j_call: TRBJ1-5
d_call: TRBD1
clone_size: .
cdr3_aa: CASSYLQGADQPQHF
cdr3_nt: TGTGCCAGCAGCTACCTACAGGGGGCCGATCAGCCCCAGCATTTT

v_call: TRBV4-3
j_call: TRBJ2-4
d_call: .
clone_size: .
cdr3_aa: CASSQDLRVVAGPLNIQYF
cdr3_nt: TGCGCCAGCAGCCAAGATCTACGTGTGGTAGCTGGCCCTCTAAACATTCAGTACTTC

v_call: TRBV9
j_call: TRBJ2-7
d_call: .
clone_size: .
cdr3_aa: CASSVYGTHSYEQYF
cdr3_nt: TGTGCCAGCAGCGTATACGGGACGCACTCCTACGAGCAGTACTTC

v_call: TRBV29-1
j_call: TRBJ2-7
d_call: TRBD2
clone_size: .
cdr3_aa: CSALPLAGKYEQYF
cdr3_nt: TGCAGCGCCCTGCCCCTAGCGGGGAAATACGAGCAGTACTTC

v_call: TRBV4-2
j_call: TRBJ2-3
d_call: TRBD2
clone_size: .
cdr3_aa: CASSPPGLADTDTQYF
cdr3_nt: TGTGCCAGCAGCCCTCCGGGACTAGCGGATACAGATACGCAGTATTTT

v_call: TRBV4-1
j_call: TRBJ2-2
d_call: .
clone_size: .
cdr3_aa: CASSQRAGELFF
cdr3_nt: TGCGCCAGCAGCCAAAGGGCCGGGGAGCTGTTTTTT

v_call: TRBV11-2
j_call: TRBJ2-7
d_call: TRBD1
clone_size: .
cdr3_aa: CASSSRARPGQERSYEQYF
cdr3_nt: TGTGCCAGCAGCTCGCGAGCCCGACCGGGACAGGAACGCTCCTACGAGCAGTACTTC

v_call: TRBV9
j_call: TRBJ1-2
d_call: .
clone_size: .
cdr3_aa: CASSAGVLGDTNYGYTF
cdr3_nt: TGTGCCAGCAGCGCCGGGGTCCTCGGGGATACTAACTATGGCTACACCTTC

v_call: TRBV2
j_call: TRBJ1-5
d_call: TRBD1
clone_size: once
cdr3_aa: CASSERTGGLSNQPQHF
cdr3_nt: TGTGCCAGCAGTGAAAGGACAGGGGGCCTGAGCAATCAGCCCCAGCATTTT

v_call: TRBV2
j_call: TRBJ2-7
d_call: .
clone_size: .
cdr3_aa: CASSDLRGSYEQYF
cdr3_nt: TGTGCCAGCAGTGACCTCAGGGGTTCGTACGAGCAGTACTTC